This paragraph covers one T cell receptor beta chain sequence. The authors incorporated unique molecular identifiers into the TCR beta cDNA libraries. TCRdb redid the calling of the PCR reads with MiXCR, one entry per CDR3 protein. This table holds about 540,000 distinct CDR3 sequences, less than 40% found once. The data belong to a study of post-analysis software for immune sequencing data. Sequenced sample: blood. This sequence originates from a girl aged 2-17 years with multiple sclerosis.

The CDR3, as DNA: TGCAGTGCTACCGGGATCAACTCCTACGAGCAGTACTTC. This codes for CSATGINSYEQYF. The rearrangement links TRBV20-1 to TRBJ2-7; TRBD2 is a possible D gene (5 bases). The germline CDR1 and CDR2 sequences are DFQATT and SNEGSKA (reference sequence). Trimming left V 4 bases short and J 0 bases short, with 10 bases between. There are 13 residues in the CDR3.